The present T cell receptor (beta chain) was sequenced within a study of cytomegalovirus exposure and HLA in healthy donors. Study conclusions and caveats: Subsequent analysis found a tendency for first-cohort TCR clusters to co-occur within the 120 or so validation repertoires. CMV antigen specificity was confirmed in vitro for three CMV-associated chains.

Germline values: CDR1 MNHNS, CDR2 SASEGT. Trimming shortened V by 8 bases and J by 4 bases, and 14 bases separated the two germline ends. The CDR3 extends over 13 amino acids. The data were produced by immunoSEQ multiplex PCR, yet TCRdb's version contains in-frame clones alone and is incomplete. The sample includes 300,000 to 350,000 clones, 88% of them seen just once. Turning to this clone: Its matching antigen is unknown.

The V and J genes are TRBV6-1 and TRBJ1-1; D remains unclear. The clonotype was recovered from a man aged 25 to 40 in good health and CMV-seronegative. What was sequenced was PBMCs. CDR3 nucleotides: TGTGCCAGCGTTTTCTCTTCTATCACTGAAGCTTTCTTT. Translated: CASVFSSITEAFF.